This TCR beta chain was recovered during a study of blood T cell repertoires in COVID-19. The method was immunoSEQ multiplex PCR; TCRdb's version includes in-frame clones alone and lacks a portion of them. The data contain 75,000 to 95,000 clones, 80% to 90% of them seen just once; the ten biggest clones take up 4.6%. The ends lost 5 bases at V and 8 bases at J; junction bases unmatched: 14. Germline V gene sequence: CDR1 SGHVS, CDR2 FNYEAQ. The CDR3 extends over 15 amino acids. The clonotype was recovered from a man over 45 with active COVID-19. Sequencing was performed on peripheral blood. The gene calls are TRBV7-6 and TRBJ1-2; the match to TRBD1 covers 7 bases. The CDR3 DNA is TGTGCCAGCAGCCCAAGGGGAGAGGGGGCCGGCGGCTACACCTTC. Translating it yields CASSPRGEGAGGYTF.